Listed below are T cell receptor beta chains from one sample, sequenced in a study of regulatory T cells in long-lasting Graves disease. One entry per CDR3 protein, called by TCRdb with MiXCR from the multiplex PCR reads. This table holds about 300,000 distinct CDR3 sequences, 15% to 20% found once. The sample consisted of peripheral blood mononuclear cells (PBMCs), taken at new diagnosis, from a patient treated with antithyroid drugs. The receptors were sampled from a female donor with Graves disease. The CDR3 runs from the conserved cysteine through the conserved F or W. D genes are given only for firm matches. Size is omitted from some rows. Given values are once, few, many or a class for expanded clones.

many,TRBJ2-3,.,TRBV11-2,CASSLQLGVPDTQYF,TGTGCCAGCAGCCTCCAATTGGGGGTACCAGATACGCAGTATTTT
.,TRBJ1-2,TRBD1,TRBV5-1,CASSFDRGSPESYTF,TGCGCCAGCAGCTTTGACAGGGGGTCTCCCGAGAGCTACACCTTC
.,TRBJ1-1,.,TRBV19,CASSERGRMNTEAFF,TGTGCCAGCTCGGAGAGGGGCAGGATGAACACTGAAGCTTTCTTT
.,TRBJ2-5,.,TRBV14,CASSQPNTGWETQYF,TGTGCCAGCAGCCAACCGAACACAGGGTGGGAGACCCAGTACTTC
many,TRBJ2-5,.,TRBV12-3/TRBV12-4,CASSFGGTQYF,TGTGCCAGCAGCTTTGGTGGGACCCAGTACTTC
many,TRBJ1-2,.,TRBV7-9,CASSLTIGSGGYTF,TGTGCCAGCAGCCTCACCATCGGAAGTGGTGGCTACACCTTC
many,TRBJ1-1,.,TRBV20-1,CSARVGGTEAFF,TGCAGTGCTAGAGTAGGGGGTACTGAAGCTTTCTTT
.,TRBJ2-5,TRBD1,TRBV9,CASSGTGGRETQYF,TGTGCCAGCAGCGGGACAGGGGGGCGAGAGACCCAGTACTTC
many,TRBJ2-1,.,TRBV5-1,CASSLDVGYNEQFF,TGCGCCAGCAGCTTGGATGTGGGATACAATGAGCAGTTCTTC
few,TRBJ2-4,TRBD1,TRBV19,CASRFTGGAENIQYF,TGTGCCAGTAGGTTTACAGGGGGCGCCGAAAACATTCAGTACTTC
.,TRBJ2-7,.,TRBV7-6,CASSLEGLHRAYEQYF,TGTGCCAGCAGCTTAGAAGGACTCCACAGGGCCTACGAGCAGTACTTC
.,TRBJ2-7,.,TRBV18,CASSPYTYEQYF,TGTGCCAGCTCACCATATACCTACGAGCAGTACTTC